The 29 T cell receptor beta chains below all came from one sample that was sequenced in a study of T cells in Graves' hyperthyroidism and ophthalmopathy. Using RNA transcripts as the source, TCR beta CDR3 regions were amplified. The study used the HTBI primer set for a first-round RT-PCR of the TCR CDR3. TCRdb itself ran the multiplex PCR reads through MiXCR, one entry per CDR3 protein. The sample has about half a million distinct CDR3 sequences, 20% to 25% seen once. Sequencing was carried out using blood. The receptors come from a woman in her 70s with Graves' ophthalmopathy.

Worth noting for this clonotype: Just one base apart from a much larger clone, this may be a read error. The rearrangement links TRBV28 to TRBJ1-1; D is uncertain. Germline lookup yields CDR1 MDHEN and CDR2 SYDVKM. There are 11 residues in the CDR3. This CDR3 is CASSPRTGAFF. CDR3 bases: TGTGCCAGCAGTCCCAGGACTGGAGCTTTCTTT.

The gene calls are TRBV10-3 and TRBJ1-1; D uncertain. This CDR3 region has 13 residues. Germline CDR1 and CDR2: ENHRY and SYGVKD. V was cut by 2 bases and J by 2 bases, with 6 bases left in between. The CDR3: CAISEAANTEAFF. In DNA, the CDR3 is TGTGCCATCAGTGAGGCAGCAAACACTGAAGCTTTCTTT.

The rearrangement uses TRBV6-2 or TRBV6-3 and TRBJ1-6; D is unclear. CDR3 size: 14 residues. The germline V gene has CDR1 MNHEY and CDR2 SVGEGT. Trimming shortened V by 5 bases and J by 2 bases, and 7 bases separated the two germline ends. The CDR3, as DNA: TGTGCCAGCAGTCGCCAACCCTATAATTCACCCCTCCACTTT. Translation: CASSRQPYNSPLHF.

This clonotype was seen a handful of times. The chain uses TRBV12-3 or TRBV12-4 and TRBJ2-1; 7 bases line up with TRBD2. V was pared by 4 bases and J by 5 bases, with 11 bases of the junction left unmatched. The CDR3 spans 16 residues. This CDR3 is CASSSGLPKPHNEQFF. In nucleotides, the CDR3 is TGTGCCAGCAGTTCGGGACTACCGAAACCTCACAATGAGCAGTTCTTC.

The chain carries TRBV19 and TRBJ1-5, with TRBD1 identical over 7 bases. Looked up from germline, CDR1 is LNHDA and CDR2 is SQIVND (reference sequence). The CDR3 is 14 residues long. Trimming took 7 bases from V and 6 from J; bases not matched to a gene: 9. The CDR3 loop is CASIHTGVGQPQHF. The DNA for the CDR3 is TGTGCCAGTATCCATACAGGGGTCGGTCAGCCCCAGCATTTT.

The chain carries TRBV3-1 and TRBJ1-2; 7 bases fit TRBD1. This CDR3 has 17 residues. Germline values: CDR1 LGHDT, CDR2 YNNKEL (reference sequence). V lost 1 base and J lost 0; bases outside the gene matches: 8. In nucleotides, the CDR3 is TGTGCCAGCAGCCAAGCCCTCGGACAGGACCCTAACTATGGCTACACCTTC. This translates into CASSQALGQDPNYGYTF.

As concerns this clonotype: This could be a read error, since a much larger clone is one nucleotide away. The chain has TRBV30 and TRBJ2-7; perhaps D is TRBD1 or TRBD2 (6 bases each). Germline CDR1 GTSNPN, CDR2 SVGIG (reference sequence). V was shortened by 3 bases and J by 3 bases, with 15 bases between the two germline ends. The CDR3 spans 14 residues. CDR3 loop: CAWSGEGGNYEQYF. The CDR3 nucleotides are TGTGCCTGGAGCGGCGAAGGGGGGAACTACGAGCAGTACTTC.

The J gene is TRBJ1-1, the V gene TRBV3-1; the match to TRBD1 covers 7 bases. V dropped 2 bases and J dropped 4; count of bases not matched to a gene: 4. The CDR3 consists of 14 residues. Looked up from germline, CDR1 is LGHDT and CDR2 is YNNKEL (reference sequence). In DNA form, the CDR3 reads TGTGCCAGCAGCCAACAGGGGGGGACCACTGAAGCTTTCTTT. Amino acid sequence: CASSQQGGTTEAFF.

This clonotype appeared a few times. The chain is built from TRBV10-3 and TRBJ2-7, with D tentatively TRBD2 (7 bases). The V gene's germline CDR1 is ENHRY and CDR2 SYGVKD. Trimming took off 9 bases at V and 0 bases at J, with 15 bases between the two ends. The CDR3 runs to 14 residues. CDR3 protein: CAMRGGLSSYEQYF. CDR3 DNA: TGTGCCATGAGGGGGGGGCTCTCCTCCTACGAGCAGTACTTC.

This clonotype turned up a few times. This chain uses TRBV15 with TRBJ1-2; D unresolved. V dropped 0 bases and J dropped 7 bases, with 9 bases sitting between them. This CDR3 region has 13 residues. Germline V lookup: CDR1 LNHNV, CDR2 YYDKDF (reference sequence). In DNA form, the CDR3 reads TGTGCCACCAGCAGAGATCGAGGGCTTGGCTACACCTTC. Its protein is CATSRDRGLGYTF. The full variable domain, in which reference TRBV15 and TRBJ1-2 provide the parts outside the CDR3, is DAMVIQNPRYQVTQFGKPVTLSCSQTLNHNVMYWYQQKSSQAPKLLFHYYDKDFNNEADTPDNFQSRRPNTSFCFLDIRSPGLGDTAMYLCATSRDRGLGYTFGSGTRLTVV.

This clonotype appeared a few times. This chain joins TRBV6-1 and TRBJ1-3, with D possibly TRBD1 on 6 matching bases. Germline loops: CDR1 MNHNS, CDR2 SASEGT. There are 16 residues in the CDR3. V gave up 5 bases and J gave up 2 bases, with 16 bases separating them. The CDR3 protein is CASSLQGPRAGNTIYF. DNA of the CDR3: TGTGCCAGCAGTTTACAGGGACCGCGTGCTGGAAACACCATATATTTT.

This clonotype occurred a few times. The chain is built from TRBV6-1 and TRBJ2-7; 7 bases line up with TRBD1. The CDR3 spans 13 residues. Germline V gene data show CDR1 as MNHNS and CDR2 as SASEGT. V lost 1 base and J lost 8; bases outside the gene matches: 5. CDR3 coding DNA: TGTGCCAGCAGTGAAGTAGGGACAGTAAAGCAGTACTTC. It codes for CASSEVGTVKQYF.

This sequence joins TRBV2 and TRBJ1-3, with no clear D. With 6 bases removed from V and 3 bases from J, the gap between germline ends came to 18 bases. Germline lookup yields CDR1 SNHLY and CDR2 FYNNEI. The CDR3 sequence is 16 residues long. The CDR3 here is CASRAYVRGGGNTIYF. CDR3 coding DNA: TGTGCCAGCAGGGCATACGTAAGAGGTGGTGGAAACACCATATATTTT.

This clonotype was observed a few times. The gene calls are TRBV6-2 or TRBV6-3 and TRBJ2-1; D is unresolved. Germline CDR1 reads MNHEY; CDR2 reads SVGEGT. This CDR3 region has 12 residues. With 5 bases removed from V and 12 bases from J, the gap between germline ends came to 14 bases. CDR3 residues: CASSGPLVAQFF. The CDR3 DNA sequence: TGTGCCAGCAGTGGCCCCCTAGTGGCGCAGTTCTTC.

The CDR3 reads CASSYESRGLGISSPLHF. CDR3 coding DNA: TGTGCCAGCAGTTACGAGAGTCGGGGGCTTGGAATCTCTTCACCCCTCCACTTT. The chain carries TRBV6-2 or TRBV6-3 and TRBJ1-6; a weak D match, TRBD1 (6 bases). Germline V lookup: CDR1 MNHEY, CDR2 SVGEGT. The ends were cut back, 2 bases at V and 9 bases at J, with 23 bases in the middle. The CDR3 loop spans 18 amino acids.

The chain employs TRBV19 and TRBJ2-1, with 10 nucleotides matching TRBD2. The V and J ends lost 7 bases and 4 bases, in that order; junction bases with no gene match: 4. The CDR3 spans 14 residues. CDR1 is LNHDA and CDR2 is SQIVND in the germline V gene (reference sequence). The DNA of the CDR3 is TGTGCCAGTAAACCGGGACTAGCGTACAATGAGCAGTTCTTC. This translates into CASKPGLAYNEQFF.

The rearrangement joins TRBV9 to TRBJ2-1; TRBD2 aligns across 8 bases. This CDR3 contains 13 residues. Germline CDR1 is SGDLS and CDR2 is YYNGEE. The trim removed 4 bases at V and 7 bases at J, leaving 4 bases unmatched. Here the CDR3 DNA reads TGTGCCAGCAGCATGGGACTAGTTAATGAGCAGTTCTTC. This translates into CASSMGLVNEQFF.

This clonotype was counted between two and nine times. The chain links TRBV10-2 to TRBJ2-1, with a weak D call TRBD2 (6 bases). CDR1 is WSHSY and CDR2 is SAAADI in the germline V gene. The CDR3 spans 14 residues. Trimming took off 7 bases at V and 6 bases at J, with 16 bases between the two ends. In DNA form, the CDR3 reads TGCGCCAGCAACCCGCGAGGGAGGTTCAATGAGCAGTTCTTC. Translating gives CASNPRGRFNEQFF.

The rearrangement links TRBV6-5 to TRBJ2-1; D is ambiguous. The CDR3 runs to 13 residues. The germline V gene encodes CDR1 MNHEY and CDR2 SVGAGI. V gave up 11 bases and J gave up 7 bases, with 18 bases separating them. In nucleotides, the CDR3 is TGTGCCCAGTTACGGACCTTTTTGAATGAGCAGTTCTTC. Translation gives CAQLRTFLNEQFF.

The chain uses TRBV12-3 or TRBV12-4 and TRBJ2-3; maybe TRBD1 (6 bases). The CDR3 covers 14 residues. V was pared by 3 bases and J by 5 bases, with 12 bases between. The CDR3: CASSFGQGRDTQYF. Here the CDR3 DNA reads TGTGCCAGCAGTTTTGGCCAGGGGAGAGATACGCAGTATTTT.

In the case of this clonotype: Since a much larger clone is just one base distant, this may be a read error. The J gene is TRBJ1-4, the V gene TRBV6-1; TRBD1 might be the D (5 bases). This CDR3 is 13 amino acids long. Germline V gives CDR1 MNHNS, CDR2 SASEGT. The chain's CDR3 is CAIQADLNEELFF. CDR3 bases: TGTGCCATACAGGCAGACCTTAATGAAGAACTGTTTTTT.

This sequence joins TRBV6-2 or TRBV6-3 and TRBJ2-7; no definite D call. Per germline, CDR1 MNHEY and CDR2 SVGEGT. The CDR3 runs 14 residues. The germline V and J ends were trimmed by 2 bases and 0 bases, with 8 bases remaining between them. The CDR3 spells CASSYEVSSYEQYF. The CDR3 DNA follows: TGTGCCAGCAGTTACGAAGTCAGCTCCTACGAGCAGTACTTC.

This clonotype was seen at least ten times. The chain couples TRBV11-2 to TRBJ2-1; D is unresolved. Germline V CDR1 and CDR2: SGHAT, FQNNGV. Trimming removed 0 bases at V and 5 bases at J, with 17 bases between. The CDR3 covers 17 residues. The CDR3 sequence: CASSLDLDTGLDNEQFF. The CDR3 bases are TGTGCCAGCAGCTTAGACCTTGACACGGGCCTAGACAATGAGCAGTTCTTC.

The V gene is TRBV10-3, the J gene TRBJ2-2, with unresolved D. V dropped 3 bases and J dropped 7 bases, with 3 bases sitting between them. Germline assignment: CDR1 ENHRY and CDR2 SYGVKD. The CDR3 covers 11 residues. The CDR3 protein is CAISERGELFF. The CDR3 DNA is TGTGCCATCAGTGAACGCGGGGAGCTGTTTTTT.

This clonotype was found a few times. The V call is TRBV15, the J call TRBJ2-3; 14 bases match TRBD2. From germline, CDR1 is LNHNV and CDR2 YYDKDF (reference sequence). CDR3 size: 19 residues. The V and J ends lost 0 bases and 4 bases, in that order; junction bases with no gene match: 9. The DNA of the CDR3 is TGTGCCACCAGCAGAGATAAGGGACTAGCGGGAGTTTACCCAGATACGCAGTATTTT. It translates to CATSRDKGLAGVYPDTQYF.

This clonotype was found many times. The V gene is TRBV7-9, the J gene TRBJ1-1; D not resolved. This CDR3 region has 12 residues. From germline, CDR1 is SEHNR and CDR2 FQNEAQ (reference sequence). V shed 11 bases and J shed 0 bases, with 10 bases lying between them. The CDR3 loop is CASAVMNTEAFF. As DNA, the CDR3 is TGTGCCTCGGCGGTAATGAACACTGAAGCTTTCTTT.

The V gene is TRBV9, the J gene TRBJ1-1, with 11 nucleotides matching TRBD1. Losses at the gene ends were 4 bases for V and 10 bases for J; bases not matched to a gene: 3. Germline V gene data show CDR1 as SGDLS and CDR2 as YYNGEE. This CDR3 is built from 12 residues. This CDR3 is CASSIGQGAAFF. CDR3 coding DNA: TGTGCCAGCAGCATTGGACAGGGGGCAGCTTTCTTT.

This clonotype was counted a few times. The genes are TRBV28 and TRBJ2-1; D call uncertain. V lost 2 bases to trimming and J lost 12 bases, with 14 bases between them. The germline V gene has CDR1 MDHEN and CDR2 SYDVKM. The CDR3 has 13 residues. The CDR3 loop is CASSLGGMQGQFF. CDR3 coding DNA: TGTGCCAGCAGTTTAGGTGGCATGCAAGGGCAGTTCTTC.

The CDR3 reads CASSMARGLYEQYF. The DNA of the CDR3 is TGTGCCAGTAGTATGGCCAGGGGGCTTTACGAGCAGTACTTC. The chain links TRBV19 to TRBJ2-7; 8 positions agree with TRBD1. The CDR3 covers 14 residues. J was trimmed by 4 bases and V by 3 bases; bases with no gene match: 5. The germline CDR1 and CDR2 sequences are LNHDA and SQIVND (reference sequence). Full variable domain (outside the CDR3, taken from reference TRBV19 and TRBJ2-7): DGGITQSPKYLFRKEGQNVTLSCEQNLNHDAMYWYRQDPGQGLRLIYYSQIVNDFQKGDIAEGYSVSREKKESFPLTVTSAQKNPTAFYLCASSMARGLYEQYFGPGTRLTVT.